This is a list of T cell receptor beta chains from one sample in a study of CD8 T cells in ankylosing spondylitis. TCRdb passed the 5' RACE reads through MiXCR, listing each CDR3 protein once. Of 200,000 to 300,000 distinct CDR3 sequences detected, less than 10% appear once; the ten largest clones hold around 7%. The sequencing input was blood, either unsorted or a sorted T cell fraction (not recorded which). Source of these receptors: a male donor with ankylosing spondylitis or in good health (not recorded which). Each CDR3 is given with its conserved first and last residue. The order of the fields is CDR3 DNA, CDR3 protein, V gene, clone size, D gene, J gene. The D gene is left open where the match is weak. Rows may omit the clone size; those that give it use once, few, many or a size class.

cdr3_nt: TGTGCCAGCAGTTCGTGGACTAACTCCTACGAGCAGTACTTC; cdr3_aa: CASSSWTNSYEQYF; v_call: TRBV28; clone_size: many; d_call: .; j_call: TRBJ2-7
cdr3_nt: TGTGCCAGCAGCTCTCCGGGACTAGAGTCCTACGAGCAGTACTTC; cdr3_aa: CASSSPGLESYEQYF; v_call: TRBV7-8; clone_size: many; d_call: TRBD2; j_call: TRBJ2-7
cdr3_nt: TGCGCCAGCAGCCAAAGGGGGACTAGCGCCACAGATACGCAGTATTTT; cdr3_aa: CASSQRGTSATDTQYF; v_call: TRBV4-1; clone_size: many; d_call: TRBD2; j_call: TRBJ2-3
cdr3_nt: TGCAGCGTTGAAGAGTCAGGGGGCGGGTATGGCTACACCTTC; cdr3_aa: CSVEESGGGYGYTF; v_call: TRBV29-1; clone_size: many; d_call: TRBD1; j_call: TRBJ1-2
cdr3_nt: TGTGCCAGCAGCTTAGACGGGACAGAACAAGAGACCCAGTACTTC; cdr3_aa: CASSLDGTEQETQYF; v_call: TRBV7-8; clone_size: .; d_call: TRBD1; j_call: TRBJ2-5
cdr3_nt: TGTGCCAGCAGCTTTCATGTGGGCGCTTTGAATGAGCAGTTCTTC; cdr3_aa: CASSFHVGALNEQFF; v_call: TRBV7-9; clone_size: many; d_call: .; j_call: TRBJ2-1
cdr3_nt: TGTGCCTGGAGGGCCTTGACTAGAGCGGCAGAGAATGAGCAGTTCTTC; cdr3_aa: CAWRALTRAAENEQFF; v_call: TRBV30; clone_size: .; d_call: .; j_call: TRBJ2-1
cdr3_nt: TGTGCCAGCAGCCCTGACGGACTAGCGGGGGTAACGCAGTATTTT; cdr3_aa: CASSPDGLAGVTQYF; v_call: TRBV7-3; clone_size: many; d_call: TRBD2; j_call: TRBJ2-3
cdr3_nt: TGTGCCAGCAGTTCAGGCTTTTCTGAAGCTTTCTTT; cdr3_aa: CASSSGFSEAFF; v_call: TRBV5-6; clone_size: many; d_call: .; j_call: TRBJ1-1
cdr3_nt: TGTGCCAGCAGCCCGAGACGCTACAATGAGCAGTTCTTC; cdr3_aa: CASSPRRYNEQFF; v_call: TRBV7-2; clone_size: many; d_call: .; j_call: TRBJ2-1
cdr3_nt: TGCAGTGCTCCCGGGGCCCTAAGTGAGCAGTTCTTC; cdr3_aa: CSAPGALSEQFF; v_call: TRBV20-1; clone_size: many; d_call: .; j_call: TRBJ2-1
cdr3_nt: TGCGCCAGCAGCCAAGCTTACCGAATCCCCTGGGGGTACACTGAAGCTTTCTTT; cdr3_aa: CASSQAYRIPWGYTEAFF; v_call: TRBV4-3; clone_size: few; d_call: .; j_call: TRBJ1-1
cdr3_nt: TGCAGTGCTAGGGGGGTAGGCTTAGGTCCCGAAGCTTTCTTT; cdr3_aa: CSARGVGLGPEAFF; v_call: TRBV20-1; clone_size: many; d_call: .; j_call: TRBJ1-1
cdr3_nt: TGTGCCAGCACGGGACTAGCGGGAAGTGAGCAGTACTTC; cdr3_aa: CASTGLAGSEQYF; v_call: TRBV5-8; clone_size: few; d_call: TRBD2; j_call: TRBJ2-7
cdr3_nt: TGCGCCAGCAGCCTTGGGGCCCGTTTAGAGACCCAGTACTTC; cdr3_aa: CASSLGARLETQYF; v_call: TRBV5-1; clone_size: .; d_call: .; j_call: TRBJ2-5
cdr3_nt: TGCGCCAGCAGCCAATACCTAGCGGAGACACAAGAGACCCAGTACTTC; cdr3_aa: CASSQYLAETQETQYF; v_call: TRBV4-3; clone_size: .; d_call: TRBD2; j_call: TRBJ2-5
cdr3_nt: TGTGCCAGCAGTACATGGTCTAGCGGGGGACCCTACAATGAGCAGTTCTTC; cdr3_aa: CASSTWSSGGPYNEQFF; v_call: TRBV6-1; clone_size: .; d_call: TRBD2; j_call: TRBJ2-1
cdr3_nt: TGTGCCAGCAGCCCAGGACGTAGCGGGAGTTTAGCCGGGGAGCTGTTTTTT; cdr3_aa: CASSPGRSGSLAGELFF; v_call: TRBV7-3; clone_size: .; d_call: TRBD2; j_call: TRBJ2-2
cdr3_nt: TGTGCCAGCAGCCCCGGGACGTTGAGCTCCTACGAGCAGTACTTC; cdr3_aa: CASSPGTLSSYEQYF; v_call: TRBV11-3; clone_size: few; d_call: .; j_call: TRBJ2-7
cdr3_nt: TGTGCCAGCAGCTTAGGTGACCTGTACACAGATACGCAGTATTTT; cdr3_aa: CASSLGDLYTDTQYF; v_call: TRBV7-2; clone_size: .; d_call: .; j_call: TRBJ2-3
cdr3_nt: TGCGCCAGCAGTGAAGACAGCCACGGGAGACTGTTTTTT; cdr3_aa: CASSEDSHGRLFF; v_call: TRBV10-1; clone_size: many; d_call: .; j_call: TRBJ1-4
cdr3_nt: TGTGCCAGCAGTTTCCAGGGGGACCCCTACAATGAGCAGTTCTTC; cdr3_aa: CASSFQGDPYNEQFF; v_call: TRBV7-9; clone_size: many; d_call: TRBD1; j_call: TRBJ2-1
cdr3_nt: TGTGCCTGGAGTGGACGGCCGATAATTTACAATGAGCAGTTCTTC; cdr3_aa: CAWSGRPIIYNEQFF; v_call: TRBV30; clone_size: few; d_call: .; j_call: TRBJ2-1
cdr3_nt: TGCGCCAGCAGCCAAGACATAACACTAGCCGGTAGCACAGATACGCAGTATTTT; cdr3_aa: CASSQDITLAGSTDTQYF; v_call: TRBV4-3; clone_size: many; d_call: .; j_call: TRBJ2-3
cdr3_nt: TGCAGTGCCTCAACCGGGACTAGCTTGAACAATGAGCAGTTCTTC; cdr3_aa: CSASTGTSLNNEQFF; v_call: TRBV20-1; clone_size: many; d_call: TRBD2; j_call: TRBJ2-1
cdr3_nt: TGCGCCAGCAGCCAAGAACCCGCGAGGGCCCACGAGCAGTACTTC; cdr3_aa: CASSQEPARAHEQYF; v_call: TRBV4-1; clone_size: .; d_call: .; j_call: TRBJ2-7
cdr3_nt: TGTGCCACCAGCAAAGGGGGGGGACACCAAACAGATACGCAGTATTTT; cdr3_aa: CATSKGGGHQTDTQYF; v_call: TRBV15; clone_size: many; d_call: .; j_call: TRBJ2-3
cdr3_nt: TGCAGTGCTAGAGGGGGGGAGGACTATGGCTACACCTTC; cdr3_aa: CSARGGEDYGYTF; v_call: TRBV20-1; clone_size: many; d_call: .; j_call: TRBJ1-2
cdr3_nt: TGTGCCAGCAGTTCGACCCCGCTGGCCTACGAGCAGTACTTC; cdr3_aa: CASSSTPLAYEQYF; v_call: TRBV12-3/TRBV12-4; clone_size: many; d_call: .; j_call: TRBJ2-7
cdr3_nt: TGTGCCAGCAGCCTCAGCCCGCAAGAGACCCAGTACTTC; cdr3_aa: CASSLSPQETQYF; v_call: TRBV3-1; clone_size: many; d_call: .; j_call: TRBJ2-5
cdr3_nt: TGCGCCAGCAGCCAAGACTTTGGCTCCTACGAGCAGTACTTC; cdr3_aa: CASSQDFGSYEQYF; v_call: TRBV4-3; clone_size: many; d_call: .; j_call: TRBJ2-7
cdr3_nt: TGCGCCAGCAGCCAATCCCTAGCGGGGGGATGGGCCGGGGAGCTGTTTTTT; cdr3_aa: CASSQSLAGGWAGELFF; v_call: TRBV4-3; clone_size: .; d_call: TRBD2; j_call: TRBJ2-2
cdr3_nt: TGTGCCAGCAGCCGGGACCTAGAAAATGGAAACACCATATATTTT; cdr3_aa: CASSRDLENGNTIYF; v_call: TRBV7-9; clone_size: .; d_call: .; j_call: TRBJ1-3
cdr3_nt: TGTGCCAGTAAGGGTAGCGGGAGCTCCTACGAGCAGTACTTC; cdr3_aa: CASKGSGSSYEQYF; v_call: TRBV19; clone_size: .; d_call: TRBD2; j_call: TRBJ2-7
cdr3_nt: TGTGCCACCAGCAGAGGAGGCTCGAACACCGGGGAGCTGTTTTTT; cdr3_aa: CATSRGGSNTGELFF; v_call: TRBV15; clone_size: few; d_call: .; j_call: TRBJ2-2
cdr3_nt: TGTGCCAGCAGCTGGCGGACTAGCGTGTACAATGAGCAGTTCTTC; cdr3_aa: CASSWRTSVYNEQFF; v_call: TRBV7-2; clone_size: .; d_call: TRBD2; j_call: TRBJ2-1
cdr3_nt: TGTGCCAGCAGCCCAGACCGGGAGATGAGCTACACCTTC; cdr3_aa: CASSPDREMSYTF; v_call: TRBV11-2; clone_size: many; d_call: .; j_call: TRBJ1-2
cdr3_nt: TGTGCCTGGCCACAGGGGCGTCAAGAGACCCAGTTCTTC; cdr3_aa: CAWPQGRQETQFF; v_call: TRBV30; clone_size: .; d_call: TRBD1; j_call: TRBJ2-1
cdr3_nt: TGCAGTGCTTTCAGACAGGGAGAAGAGACCCAGTACTTC; cdr3_aa: CSAFRQGEETQYF; v_call: TRBV20-1; clone_size: many; d_call: TRBD1; j_call: TRBJ2-5
cdr3_nt: TGCAGTGCTAGAGTACTCGACGGAACCTACGAGCAGTACTTC; cdr3_aa: CSARVLDGTYEQYF; v_call: TRBV20-1; clone_size: many; d_call: .; j_call: TRBJ2-7
cdr3_nt: TGTGCCAGCAGCTCCCAAAACCTCGGGACAGGTAATGAGCAGTTCTTC; cdr3_aa: CASSSQNLGTGNEQFF; v_call: TRBV7-9; clone_size: few; d_call: TRBD1; j_call: TRBJ2-1
cdr3_nt: TGTGCCAGCAGTCTCGAGACAACTAATGAAAAACTGTTTTTT; cdr3_aa: CASSLETTNEKLFF; v_call: TRBV12-3/TRBV12-4; clone_size: many; d_call: .; j_call: TRBJ1-4
cdr3_nt: TGTGCCAGTAGTGGCTCCACAGATACGCAGTATTTT; cdr3_aa: CASSGSTDTQYF; v_call: TRBV19; clone_size: many; d_call: .; j_call: TRBJ2-3
cdr3_nt: TGCGCCAGCAGCTTGTCCTGGGGCCGGGACTCCCTTGTCTTC; cdr3_aa: CASSLSWGRDSLVF; v_call: TRBV5-1; clone_size: few; d_call: .; j_call: TRBJ2-1
cdr3_nt: TGCGCCAGCAGCCAAGATACTGAGGGGACCCACACAGATACGCAGTATTTT; cdr3_aa: CASSQDTEGTHTDTQYF; v_call: TRBV4-3; clone_size: many; d_call: .; j_call: TRBJ2-3
cdr3_nt: TGTGCCAGCAGCCCCCAAGGGACATCCCAGCCCCAGCATTTT; cdr3_aa: CASSPQGTSQPQHF; v_call: TRBV7-2; clone_size: .; d_call: .; j_call: TRBJ1-5